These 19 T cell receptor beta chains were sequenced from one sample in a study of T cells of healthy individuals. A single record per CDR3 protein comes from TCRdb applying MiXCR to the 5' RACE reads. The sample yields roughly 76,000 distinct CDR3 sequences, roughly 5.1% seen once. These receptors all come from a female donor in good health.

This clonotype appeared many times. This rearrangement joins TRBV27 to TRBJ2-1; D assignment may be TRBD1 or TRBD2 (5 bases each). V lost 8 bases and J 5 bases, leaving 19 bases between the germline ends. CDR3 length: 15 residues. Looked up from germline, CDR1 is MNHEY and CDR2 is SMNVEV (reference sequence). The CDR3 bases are TGTGCCAGCTCCCTTTTGGGGGTGGGGGACAATGAGCAGTTCTTC. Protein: CASSLLGVGDNEQFF.

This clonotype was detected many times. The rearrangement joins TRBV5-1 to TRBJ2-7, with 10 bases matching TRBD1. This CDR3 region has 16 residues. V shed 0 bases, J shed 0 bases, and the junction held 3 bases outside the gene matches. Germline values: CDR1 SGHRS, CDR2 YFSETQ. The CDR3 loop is CASSLDRTGGSYEQYF. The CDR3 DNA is TGCGCCAGCAGCTTGGATAGGACAGGGGGCTCCTACGAGCAGTACTTC.

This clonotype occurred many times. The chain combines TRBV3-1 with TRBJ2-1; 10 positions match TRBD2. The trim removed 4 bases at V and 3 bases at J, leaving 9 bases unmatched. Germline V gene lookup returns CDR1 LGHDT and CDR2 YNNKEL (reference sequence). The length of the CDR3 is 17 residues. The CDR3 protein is CASSPKGLAANYNEQFF. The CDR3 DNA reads TGTGCCAGCAGCCCCAAAGGACTAGCGGCGAACTACAATGAGCAGTTCTTC.

The CDR3 DNA sequence: TGTGCCTGGAGTACGACCCGTTCTGGCGAGCAGTTCTTC. Translated: CAWSTTRSGEQFF. V gene TRBV30 combines with J gene TRBJ2-1; D not certain. This CDR3 contains 13 residues. V was cut by 2 bases and J by 10 bases, with 15 bases left in between. Germline CDR1 is GTSNPN and CDR2 is SVGIG (reference sequence).

The CDR3 sequence is CASSPPLVPHEQFF. The CDR3 region has the DNA TGTGCCAGCAGCCCCCCCCTAGTTCCCCATGAGCAGTTCTTC. The V and J genes are TRBV28 and TRBJ2-1; D not resolved. Trimming shortened V by 6 bases and J by 8 bases, and 17 bases separated the two germline ends. Germline V CDR1 and CDR2: MDHEN, SYDVKM. This CDR3 is 14 amino acids long. Full variable domain (remainder filled in from reference TRBV28 and TRBJ2-1): DVKVTQSSRYLVKRTGEKVFLECVQDMDHENMFWYRQDPGLGLRLIYFSYDVKMKEKGDIPEGYSVSREKKERFSLILESASTNQTSMYLCASSPPLVPHEQFFGPGTRLTVL.

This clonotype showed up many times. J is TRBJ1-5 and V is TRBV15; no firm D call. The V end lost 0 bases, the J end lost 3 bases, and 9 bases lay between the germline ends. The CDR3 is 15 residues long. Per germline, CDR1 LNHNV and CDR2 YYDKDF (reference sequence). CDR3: CATSRDRQTNQPQHF. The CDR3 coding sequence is TGTGCCACCAGCAGAGATCGGCAGACCAATCAGCCCCAGCATTTT.

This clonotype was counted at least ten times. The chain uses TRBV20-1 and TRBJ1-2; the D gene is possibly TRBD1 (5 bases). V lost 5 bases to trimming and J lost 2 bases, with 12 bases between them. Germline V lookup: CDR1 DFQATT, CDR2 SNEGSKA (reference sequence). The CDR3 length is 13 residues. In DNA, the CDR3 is TGCAGTGCTTGTGACACAGGAAACTATGGCTACACCTTC. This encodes CSACDTGNYGYTF.

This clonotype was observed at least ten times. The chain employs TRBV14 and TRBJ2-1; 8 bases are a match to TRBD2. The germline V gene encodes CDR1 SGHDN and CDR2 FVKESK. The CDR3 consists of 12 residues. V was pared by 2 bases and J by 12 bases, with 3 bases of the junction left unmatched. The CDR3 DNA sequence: TGTGCCAGCAGCCAATCGCGGGAGGCGCAGTTCTTC. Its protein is CASSQSREAQFF. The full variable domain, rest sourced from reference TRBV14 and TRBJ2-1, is EAGVTQFPSHSVIEKGQTVTLRCDPISGHDNLYWYRRVMGKEIKFLLHFVKESKQDESGMPNNRFLAERTGGTYSTLKVQPAELEDSGVYFCASSQSREAQFFGPGTRLTVL.

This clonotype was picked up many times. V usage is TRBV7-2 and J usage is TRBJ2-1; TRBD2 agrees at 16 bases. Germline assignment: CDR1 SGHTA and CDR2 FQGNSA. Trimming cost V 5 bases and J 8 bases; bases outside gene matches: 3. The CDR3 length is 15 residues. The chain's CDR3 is CASSPGTSGGDEQFF. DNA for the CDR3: TGTGCCAGCAGCCCGGGGACTAGCGGGGGGGATGAGCAGTTCTTC.

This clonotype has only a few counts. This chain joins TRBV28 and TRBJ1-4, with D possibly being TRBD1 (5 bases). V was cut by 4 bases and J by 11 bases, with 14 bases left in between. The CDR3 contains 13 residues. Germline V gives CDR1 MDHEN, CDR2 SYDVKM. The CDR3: CASSYSFGGKLFF. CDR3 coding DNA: TGTGCCAGCAGTTACTCTTTTGGGGGGAAACTGTTTTTT. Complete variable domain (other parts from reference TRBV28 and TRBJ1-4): DVKVTQSSRYLVKRTGEKVFLECVQDMDHENMFWYRQDPGLGLRLIYFSYDVKMKEKGDIPEGYSVSREKKERFSLILESASTNQTSMYLCASSYSFGGKLFFGSGTQLSVL.

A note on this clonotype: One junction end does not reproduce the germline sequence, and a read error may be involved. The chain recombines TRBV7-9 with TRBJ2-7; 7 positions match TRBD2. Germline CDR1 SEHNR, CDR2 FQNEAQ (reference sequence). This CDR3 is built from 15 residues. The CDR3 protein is CASSLVTSADYEQYF. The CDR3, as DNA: TGTGCCAGCAGTTTAGTCACTAGCGCAGACTACGAGCAGTACTTC.

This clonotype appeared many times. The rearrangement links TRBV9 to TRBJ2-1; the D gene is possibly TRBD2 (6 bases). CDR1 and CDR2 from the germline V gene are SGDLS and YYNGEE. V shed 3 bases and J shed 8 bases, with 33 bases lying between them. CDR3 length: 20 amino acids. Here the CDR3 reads CASSARPIGGVSPTPHEQFF. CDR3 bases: TGTGCCAGCAGCGCCCGTCCCATTGGCGGGGTTTCCCCTACTCCCCATGAGCAGTTCTTC.

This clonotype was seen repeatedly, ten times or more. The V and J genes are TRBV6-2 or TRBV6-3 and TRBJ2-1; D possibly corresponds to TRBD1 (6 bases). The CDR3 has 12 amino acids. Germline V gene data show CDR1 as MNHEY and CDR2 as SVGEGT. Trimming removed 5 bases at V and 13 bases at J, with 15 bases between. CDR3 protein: CASSDRRTVQFF. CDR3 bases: TGTGCCAGCAGTGATCGACGGACAGTCCAGTTCTTC.

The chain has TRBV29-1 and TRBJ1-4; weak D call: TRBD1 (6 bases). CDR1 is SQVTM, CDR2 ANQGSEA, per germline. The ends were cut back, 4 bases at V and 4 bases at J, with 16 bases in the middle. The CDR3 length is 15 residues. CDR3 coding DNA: TGCAGCGTTGCAGGGGCCCGGGACCGTAATGAAAAACTGTTTTTT. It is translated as CSVAGARDRNEKLFF.

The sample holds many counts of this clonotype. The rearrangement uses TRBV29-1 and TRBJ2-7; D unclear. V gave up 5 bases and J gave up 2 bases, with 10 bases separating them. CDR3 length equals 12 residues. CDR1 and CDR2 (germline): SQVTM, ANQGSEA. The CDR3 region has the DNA TGCAGCGTTTCCCACCAGCCCTACGAGCAGTACTTC. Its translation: CSVSHQPYEQYF.

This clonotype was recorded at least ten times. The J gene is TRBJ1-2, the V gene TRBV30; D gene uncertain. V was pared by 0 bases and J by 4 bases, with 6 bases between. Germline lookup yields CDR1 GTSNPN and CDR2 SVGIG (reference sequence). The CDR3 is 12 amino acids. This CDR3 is CAWSVHSYGYTF. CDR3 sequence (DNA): TGTGCCTGGAGTGTACACTCCTATGGCTACACCTTC.

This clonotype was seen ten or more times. CDR3 coding DNA: TGTGCCAGCAGTTCCCCGTATGGCTACACCTTC. This translates into CASSSPYGYTF. J is TRBJ1-2 and V is TRBV28; D unclear. CDR1 is MDHEN, CDR2 SYDVKM, per germline. The CDR3 runs to 11 residues. The germline V and J ends were trimmed by 4 bases and 5 bases, with 5 bases remaining between them.

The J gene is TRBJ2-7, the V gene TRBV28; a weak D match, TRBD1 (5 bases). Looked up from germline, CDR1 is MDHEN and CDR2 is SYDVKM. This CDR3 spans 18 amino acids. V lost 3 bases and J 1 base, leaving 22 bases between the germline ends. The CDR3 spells CASSLSGRHGASSYEQYF. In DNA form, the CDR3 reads TGTGCCAGCAGTTTGTCTGGGCGACATGGGGCTTCTTCCTACGAGCAGTACTTC.

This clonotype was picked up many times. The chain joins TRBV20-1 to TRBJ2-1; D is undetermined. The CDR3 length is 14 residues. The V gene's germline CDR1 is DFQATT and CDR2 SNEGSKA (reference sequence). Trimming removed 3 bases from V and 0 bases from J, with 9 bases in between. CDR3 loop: CSASGLNSYNEQFF. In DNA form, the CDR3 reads TGCAGTGCTAGCGGTCTGAACTCCTACAATGAGCAGTTCTTC.